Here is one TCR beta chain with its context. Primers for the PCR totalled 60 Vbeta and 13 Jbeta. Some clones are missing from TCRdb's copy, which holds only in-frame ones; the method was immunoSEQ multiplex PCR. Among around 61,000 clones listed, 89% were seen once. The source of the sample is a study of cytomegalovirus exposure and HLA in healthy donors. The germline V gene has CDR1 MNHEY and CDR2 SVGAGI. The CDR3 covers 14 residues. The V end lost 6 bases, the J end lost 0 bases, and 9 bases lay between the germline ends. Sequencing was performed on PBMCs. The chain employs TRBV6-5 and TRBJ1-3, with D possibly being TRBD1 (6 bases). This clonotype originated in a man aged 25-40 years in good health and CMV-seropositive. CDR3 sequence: CASRSTGSGNTIYF. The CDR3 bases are TGTGCCAGCAGATCGACAGGCTCTGGAAACACCATATATTTT.